This TCR beta chain emerged from a study of cytomegalovirus exposure and HLA in healthy donors. Study results and limitations: A later analysis appeared to link common viral pathogens to several of the most significant clusters. Rarity characterized most TCR sequences, yet some public TCRs appeared in many donors.

On this clone itself: As yet, its antigen is unknown.

PCR involved 60 Vbeta and 13 Jbeta primers. Sequenced by immunoSEQ multiplex PCR; TCRdb stores in-frame clones only, minus some. The sample lists 150,000 to 200,000 clones; 76% were seen once. Germline CDR1 reads MGHDK; CDR2 reads SYGVNS. The CDR3 is 15 amino acids. V gave up 3 bases and J gave up 0 bases, with 8 bases separating them. Sequenced material: PBMCs. The chain carries TRBV25-1 and TRBJ1-4, with a weak D call TRBD1 (5 bases). This receptor was obtained from a woman between 25 and 40 years old in good health and CMV-seropositive. This chain's CDR3 is CASSEGLATNEKLFF. CDR3 sequence (DNA): TGTGCCAGCAGTGAGGGGCTGGCAACTAATGAAAAACTGTTTTTT.